The source of this T cell receptor (beta chain) is a study of lymphopenia after photon versus proton radiotherapy (dated by TCRdb to the late 2010s). Regarding the study in general: The study compared the immunological effects of photon versus proton radiation therapy in patients with gastrointestinal tumors who developed high-grade lymphopenia. The cohort comprised about 22 patients with gastrointestinal tumors who received either photon or proton therapy and then developed lymphopenia. The study was designed to characterize how the impact on the immune system differs between the two radiation modalities. What the authors observed across the whole study: Once the lymphocyte count had reached its nadir, the repertoires of photon-treated patients showed oligoclonal expansion, particularly of CD8+ Temra cells, and this expansion drove the decline in diversity. The survival association was examined only in patients who died, and the authors described better survival with proton therapy as a possibility, not as a demonstrated result. During treatment, patients who received proton therapy stayed relatively stable, whereas patients who received photon therapy lost naive T cells and TCR diversity and gained effector/memory populations. Across the cohort, an inverse correlation was found between a larger post-nadir drop in TCR diversity and overall survival time among patients who died.

The library was built by means of the immunoSEQ multiplex PCR assay. T cell repertoires were profiled by deep sequencing of rearranged TCR beta loci, alongside multiparametric flow cytometry. Here the immuneACCESS table is served through TCRdb, limited to in-frame sequences with V and J called. Missing clones are a known gap in these copies; in checked studies unresolved V genes cover under half, and the rest lacks a known reason. This sample comprises about 53,000 clones, around 83% of them detected only once. 29% of the sample is in the top ten clones. A note on this clone: It has no known antigen specificity. The sample holds no much larger clone one base away, and base qualities are not on file.

From the germline V gene, CDR1 is WSHSY and CDR2 is SAAADI. Trimming accounts for 2 bases at V and 8 bases at J, while the number of junction bases matched to no gene is 8. The CDR3 contains 16 residues, cysteine and phenylalanine counted. Only the CDR3 portion is preserved as DNA: 48 bases, with reading frame beginning at the first base. The sequence is built from TRBV10-2 and TRBJ1-4; the central 10 bases match TRBD1. The sequence came from a man in his fifties with gastric cancer. This sample comprised peripheral blood, obtained from a patient treated with photon-based radiotherapy. The CDR3 reads CASSETWGQGREKLFF. In nucleotide form, the sequence is TGCGCCAGCAGTGAGACATGGGGACAGGGGAGAGAAAAACTGTTTTTT.